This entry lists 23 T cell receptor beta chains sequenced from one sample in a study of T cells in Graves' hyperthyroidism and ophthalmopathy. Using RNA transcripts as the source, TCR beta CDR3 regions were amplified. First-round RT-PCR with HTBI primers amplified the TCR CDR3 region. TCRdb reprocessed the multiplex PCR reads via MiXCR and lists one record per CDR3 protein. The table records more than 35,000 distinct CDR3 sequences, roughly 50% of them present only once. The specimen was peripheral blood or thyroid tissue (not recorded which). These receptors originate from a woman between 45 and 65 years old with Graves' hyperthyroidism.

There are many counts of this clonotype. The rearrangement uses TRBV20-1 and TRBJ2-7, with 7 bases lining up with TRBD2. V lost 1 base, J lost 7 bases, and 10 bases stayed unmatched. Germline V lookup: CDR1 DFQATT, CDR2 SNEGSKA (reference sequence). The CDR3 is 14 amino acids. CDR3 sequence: CSARGGPLGGEQYF. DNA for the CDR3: TGCAGTGCTAGAGGCGGCCCCCTCGGGGGGGAGCAGTACTTC.

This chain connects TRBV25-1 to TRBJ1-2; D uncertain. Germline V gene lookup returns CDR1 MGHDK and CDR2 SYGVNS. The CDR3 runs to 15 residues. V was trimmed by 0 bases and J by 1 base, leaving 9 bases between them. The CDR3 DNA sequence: TGTGCCAGCAGTGAATATGGAGGTCTTAACTATGGCTACACCTTC. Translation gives CASSEYGGLNYGYTF.

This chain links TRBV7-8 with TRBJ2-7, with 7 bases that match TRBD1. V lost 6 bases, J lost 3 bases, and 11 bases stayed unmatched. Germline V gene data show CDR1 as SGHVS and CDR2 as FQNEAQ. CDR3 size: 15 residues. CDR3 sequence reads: CASSPTGATNYEQYF. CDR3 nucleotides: TGTGCCAGCAGTCCTACAGGGGCTACCAACTACGAGCAGTACTTC.

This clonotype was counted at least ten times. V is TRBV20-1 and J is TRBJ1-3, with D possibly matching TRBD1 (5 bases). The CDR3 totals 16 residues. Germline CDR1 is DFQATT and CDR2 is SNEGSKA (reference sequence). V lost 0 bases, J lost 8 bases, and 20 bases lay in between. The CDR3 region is CSARDRGTAYGYTIYF. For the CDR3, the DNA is TGCAGTGCTAGAGATCGTGGGACGGCCTATGGCTACACCATATATTTT.

In nucleotides, the CDR3 is TGCAGCAGTTTCGACAGAGGGTATGGCTACACCTTC. Amino acids: CSSFDRGYGYTF. The chain carries TRBV29-1 and TRBJ1-2; tentatively, D is TRBD1 (5 bases). Germline V CDR1 and CDR2: SQVTM, ANQGSEA. Trimming took 8 bases from V and 5 from J, leaving 15 bases between them. The CDR3 consists of 12 residues.

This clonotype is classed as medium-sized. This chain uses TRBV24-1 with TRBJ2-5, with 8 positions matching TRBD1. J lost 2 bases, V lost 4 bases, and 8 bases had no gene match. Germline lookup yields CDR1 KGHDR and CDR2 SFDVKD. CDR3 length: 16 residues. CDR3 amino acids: CATSEAGTGLQETQYF. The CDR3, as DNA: TGTGCCACCAGTGAAGCCGGGACAGGCCTACAAGAGACCCAGTACTTC.

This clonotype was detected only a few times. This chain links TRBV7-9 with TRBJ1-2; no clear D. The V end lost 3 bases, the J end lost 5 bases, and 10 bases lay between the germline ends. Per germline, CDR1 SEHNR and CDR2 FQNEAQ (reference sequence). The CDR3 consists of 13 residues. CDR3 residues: CASSLGSDYGYTF. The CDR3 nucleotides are TGTGCCAGCAGCTTGGGGAGTGATTATGGCTACACCTTC.

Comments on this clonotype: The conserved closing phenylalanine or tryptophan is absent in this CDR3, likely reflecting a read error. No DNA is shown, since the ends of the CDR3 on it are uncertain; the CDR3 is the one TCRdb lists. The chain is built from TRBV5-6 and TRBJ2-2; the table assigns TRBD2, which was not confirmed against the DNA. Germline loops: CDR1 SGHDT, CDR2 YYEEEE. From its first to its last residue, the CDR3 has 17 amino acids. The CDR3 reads CASSFGGLAGFTGEPFS.

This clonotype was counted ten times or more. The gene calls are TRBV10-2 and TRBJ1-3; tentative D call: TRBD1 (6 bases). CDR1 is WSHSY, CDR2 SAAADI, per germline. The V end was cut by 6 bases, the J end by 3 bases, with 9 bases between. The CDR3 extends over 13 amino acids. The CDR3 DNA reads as TGCGCCAGCAGCACAGGGTTTGGAAACACCATATATTTT. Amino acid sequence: CASSTGFGNTIYF.

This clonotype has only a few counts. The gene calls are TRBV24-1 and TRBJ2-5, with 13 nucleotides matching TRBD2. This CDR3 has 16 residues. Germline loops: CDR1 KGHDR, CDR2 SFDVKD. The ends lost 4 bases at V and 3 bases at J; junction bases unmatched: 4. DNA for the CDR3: TGTGCCACCAGTGACGAAGGGACTAGCGGGAAAGAGACCCAGTACTTC. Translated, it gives CATSDEGTSGKETQYF.

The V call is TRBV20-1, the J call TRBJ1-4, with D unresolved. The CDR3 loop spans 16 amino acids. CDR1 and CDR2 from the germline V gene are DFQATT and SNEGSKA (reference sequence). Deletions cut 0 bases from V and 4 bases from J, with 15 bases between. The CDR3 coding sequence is TGCAGTGCTAGAGATCGTGAGGGCCTCGATAATGAAAAACTGTTTTTT. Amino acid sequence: CSARDREGLDNEKLFF.

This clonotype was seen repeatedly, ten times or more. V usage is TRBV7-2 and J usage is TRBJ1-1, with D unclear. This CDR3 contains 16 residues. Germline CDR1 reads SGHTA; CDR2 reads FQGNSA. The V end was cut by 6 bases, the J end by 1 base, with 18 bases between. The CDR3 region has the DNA TGTGCCAGCAGTTCCCCCCAAAAGATCTGGAACACTGAAGCTTTCTTT. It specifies CASSSPQKIWNTEAFF.

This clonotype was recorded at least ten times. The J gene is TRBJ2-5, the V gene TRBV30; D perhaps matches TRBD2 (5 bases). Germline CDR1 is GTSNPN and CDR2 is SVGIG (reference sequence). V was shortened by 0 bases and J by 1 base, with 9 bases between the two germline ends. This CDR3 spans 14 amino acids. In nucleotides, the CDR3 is TGTGCCTGGAGTGTACCGGGATTCCAAGAGACCCAGTACTTC. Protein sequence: CAWSVPGFQETQYF.

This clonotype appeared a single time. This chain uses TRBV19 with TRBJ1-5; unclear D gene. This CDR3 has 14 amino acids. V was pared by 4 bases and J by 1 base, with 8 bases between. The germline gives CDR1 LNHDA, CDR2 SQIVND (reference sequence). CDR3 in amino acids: CASSTLGSNQPQHF. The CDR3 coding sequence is TGTGCCAGTAGTACCCTGGGCAGCAATCAGCCCCAGCATTTT.

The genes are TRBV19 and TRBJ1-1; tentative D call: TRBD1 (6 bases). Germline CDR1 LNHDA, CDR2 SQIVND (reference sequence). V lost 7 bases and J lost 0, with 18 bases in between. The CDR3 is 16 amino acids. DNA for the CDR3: TGTGCCAGTACTGGAAACCCCCGGACAGTGAACACTGAAGCTTTCTTT. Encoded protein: CASTGNPRTVNTEAFF. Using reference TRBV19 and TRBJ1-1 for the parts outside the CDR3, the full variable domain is DGGITQSPKYLFRKEGQNVTLSCEQNLNHDAMYWYRQDPGQGLRLIYYSQIVNDFQKGDIAEGYSVSREKKESFPLTVTSAQKNPTAFYLCASTGNPRTVNTEAFFGQGTRLTVV.

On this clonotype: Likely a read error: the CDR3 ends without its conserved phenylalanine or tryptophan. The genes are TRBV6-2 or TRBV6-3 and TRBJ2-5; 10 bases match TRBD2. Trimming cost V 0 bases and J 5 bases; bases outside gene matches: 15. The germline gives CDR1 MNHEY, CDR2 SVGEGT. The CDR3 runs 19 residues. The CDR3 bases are TGTGCCAGCAGTTACTCGTCTAGCGGGAGTTTTTCCCCTCAGGAGACCCAGTACCTC. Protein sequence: CASSYSSSGSFSPQETQYL.

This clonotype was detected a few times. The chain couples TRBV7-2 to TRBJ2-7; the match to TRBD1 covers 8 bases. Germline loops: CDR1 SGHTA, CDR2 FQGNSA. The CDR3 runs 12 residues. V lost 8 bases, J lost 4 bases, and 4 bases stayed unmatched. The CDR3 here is CASQGQAYEQYF. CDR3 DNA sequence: TGTGCCAGCCAGGGACAGGCGTACGAGCAGTACTTC.

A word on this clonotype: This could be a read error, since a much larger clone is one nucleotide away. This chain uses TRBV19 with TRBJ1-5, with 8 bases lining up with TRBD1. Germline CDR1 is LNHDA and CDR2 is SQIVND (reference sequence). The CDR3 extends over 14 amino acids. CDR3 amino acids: CASSPDRGYQPRHF. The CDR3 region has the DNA TGTGCCAGCAGCCCCGACAGGGGTTATCAGCCCCGGCATTTT.

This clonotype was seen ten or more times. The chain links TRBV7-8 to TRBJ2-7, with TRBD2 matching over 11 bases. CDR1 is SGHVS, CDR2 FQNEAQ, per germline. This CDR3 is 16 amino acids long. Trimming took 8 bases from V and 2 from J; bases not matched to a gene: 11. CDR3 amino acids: CASSPETSGNPYEQYF. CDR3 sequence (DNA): TGTGCCAGCTCACCCGAGACTAGCGGGAACCCCTACGAGCAGTACTTC. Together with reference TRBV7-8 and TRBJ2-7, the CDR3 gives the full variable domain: GAGVSQSPRYKVAKRGQDVALRCDPISGHVSLFWYQQALGQGPEFLTYFQNEAQLDKSGLPSDRFFAERPEGSVSTLKIQRTQQEDSAVYLCASSPETSGNPYEQYFGPGTRLTVT.

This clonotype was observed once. This CDR3 reads CASSEYQATNEKLFF. CDR3 bases: TGTGCCAGCAGTGAATATCAAGCAACTAATGAAAAACTGTTTTTT. This sequence joins TRBV2 and TRBJ1-4; no clear D gene. Germline loops: CDR1 SNHLY, CDR2 FYNNEI. This CDR3 region has 15 residues. Trimming left V 2 bases short and J 0 bases short, with 7 bases between.

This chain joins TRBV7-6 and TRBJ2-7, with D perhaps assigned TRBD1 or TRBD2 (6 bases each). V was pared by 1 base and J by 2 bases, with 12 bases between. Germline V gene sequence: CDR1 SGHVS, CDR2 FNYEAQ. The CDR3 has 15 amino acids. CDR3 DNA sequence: TGTGCCAGCAGCTTAGATGCGGGACATCCCTACGAGCAGTACTTC. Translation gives CASSLDAGHPYEQYF.

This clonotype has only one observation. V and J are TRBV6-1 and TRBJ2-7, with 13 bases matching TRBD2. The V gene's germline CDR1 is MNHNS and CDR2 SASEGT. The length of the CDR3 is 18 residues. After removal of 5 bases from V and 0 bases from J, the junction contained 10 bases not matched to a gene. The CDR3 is CASSTGLAGERVSYEQYF. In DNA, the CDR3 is TGTGCCAGCAGTACCGGACTAGCGGGAGAAAGGGTCTCCTACGAGCAGTACTTC.

The DNA for the CDR3 is TGCAGTGCTAGCGGGGCTCCGGGAGGGACGGCCTATGGCTACACCTTC. It is translated as CSASGAPGGTAYGYTF. This chain connects TRBV20-1 to TRBJ1-2; tentatively, D is TRBD1 (5 bases). Per the germline V gene, CDR1 is DFQATT and CDR2 is SNEGSKA (reference sequence). The CDR3 consists of 16 residues. The germline V and J ends were trimmed by 3 bases and 4 bases, with 21 bases remaining between them.